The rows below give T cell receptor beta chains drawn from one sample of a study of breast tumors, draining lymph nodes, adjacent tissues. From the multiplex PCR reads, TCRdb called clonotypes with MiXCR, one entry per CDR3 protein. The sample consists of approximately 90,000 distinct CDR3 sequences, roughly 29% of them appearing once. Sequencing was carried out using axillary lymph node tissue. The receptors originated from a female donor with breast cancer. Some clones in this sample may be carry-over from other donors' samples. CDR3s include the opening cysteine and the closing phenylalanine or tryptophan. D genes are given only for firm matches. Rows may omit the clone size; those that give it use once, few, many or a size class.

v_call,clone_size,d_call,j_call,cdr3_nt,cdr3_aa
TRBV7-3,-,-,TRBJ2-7,TGTGCCAGCAGCTTATCAGGGGCAGCGTCCTACGAGCAGTACTTC,CASSLSGAASYEQYF
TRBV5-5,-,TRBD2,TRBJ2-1,TGTGCCAGCAGCCCCCGACTAGCGGGAGGGGAGCCGTTCTTC,CASSPRLAGGEPFF
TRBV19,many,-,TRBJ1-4,TGTGCCAGTAGTATTAGGCACGGCTATCCAAATGAAAAACTGTTTTTT,CASSIRHGYPNEKLFF
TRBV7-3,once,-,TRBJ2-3,TGTGCCAGCAGCGACGGCACAAGGACGGGGGTAATGCCACATACGCAGTATTTT,CASSDGTRTGVMPHTQYF
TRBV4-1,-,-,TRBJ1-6,TGCGCCAGCAGACTACAGGAGGATAATTCACCCCTCCACTTT,CASRLQEDNSPLHF
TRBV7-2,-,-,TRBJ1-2,TGTGCCAGCAGCTTAGTTTCCCAGAACTATGGCTGCACCTTC,CASSLVSQNYGCTF
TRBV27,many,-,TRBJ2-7,TGTGCCAGCGGAGTGGCACTCTACGAGCAGTACTTC,CASGVALYEQYF
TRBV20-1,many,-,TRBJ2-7,TGCAGTGCTCAGGACAACTCCTACGAGCAGTACTTC,CSAQDNSYEQYF
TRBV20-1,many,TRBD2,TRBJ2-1,TGCAGTGCTAGAGATTTCACACTAGCGGGCCTAGGAAGGAATGAGCAGTTCTTC,CSARDFTLAGLGRNEQFF
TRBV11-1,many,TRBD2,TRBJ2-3,TGTGCCAGCAGCCAAGGATATAGCGGGAGTTCTGATACGCAGTATTTT,CASSQGYSGSSDTQYF
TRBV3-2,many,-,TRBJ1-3,TGTGCCAGCAGCCAAGATAACCGGAGGGCGAATTGTTCTGGAAACACCATATATTTT,CASSQDNRRANCSGNTIYF
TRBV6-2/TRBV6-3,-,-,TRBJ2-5,TGTGCCAGCAGTTCCTCGTTTTGGCTGAGACAAGAGACCCAGTACTTC,CASSSSFWLRQETQYF
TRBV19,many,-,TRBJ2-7,TGTGCCAGTAGAAGACTTATGAGCTCCTACGAGCAGTACTTC,CASRRLMSSYEQYF
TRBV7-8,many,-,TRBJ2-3,TGTGCCAGCAGCTTAGCGGCAGGGGATACGCAGTATTTT,CASSLAAGDTQYF
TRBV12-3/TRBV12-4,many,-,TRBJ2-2,TGTGCCAGCAGCCTATTGGGGACCGGGGAGCTGTTTTTT,CASSLLGTGELFF